The 17 T cell receptor beta chains in this list originate from one sample, sequenced in a study of shared clonotypes between healthy human individuals. TCRdb's copy holds only in-frame clones and misses some; the assay was immunoSEQ multiplex PCR. The table lists around 200,000 clones, 80% to 95% of them singletons. Sequenced: naive CD4+ T cells sorted from blood. Subset given: CD45RA+ positively selected. The receptors shown here come from a woman aged 25-40 years in good health.

This chain links TRBV7-8 with TRBJ1-1; D remains ambiguous. V shed 6 bases and J shed 7 bases, with 9 bases lying between them. The CDR3 consists of 11 residues. Germline CDR1 SGHVS, CDR2 FQNEAQ. The CDR3 loop reads CASRLEGEAFF. CDR3 bases: TGTGCCAGCAGGCTGGAGGGTGAAGCTTTCTTT.

The J gene is TRBJ2-5, the V gene TRBV2, with 8 positions matching TRBD1. From germline, CDR1 is SNHLY and CDR2 FYNNEI. J lost 5 bases, V lost 4 bases, and 6 bases had no gene match. The CDR3 has 14 residues. This CDR3 reads CASSGQGRSETQYF. DNA for the CDR3: TGTGCCAGCAGTGGACAGGGGCGGTCGGAGACCCAGTACTTC. Complete variable domain (other parts from reference TRBV2 and TRBJ2-5): EPEVTQTPSHQVTQMGQEVILRCVPISNHLYFYWYRQILGQKVEFLVSFYNNEISEKSEIFDDQFSVERPDGSNFTLKIRSTKLEDSAMYFCASSGQGRSETQYFGPGTRLLVL.

The V gene is TRBV6-6, the J gene TRBJ2-7; tentative D call: TRBD2 (5 bases). V lost 5 bases, J lost 4 bases, and 12 bases lay in between. This CDR3 is 13 amino acids long. Germline CDR1 MNHNY, CDR2 SVGAGI (reference sequence). This CDR3 is CASSPQAGYEQYF. The CDR3 bases are TGTGCCAGCAGTCCCCAGGCGGGTTACGAGCAGTACTTC.

This sequence joins TRBV2 and TRBJ2-3; D not resolved. Germline-derived CDR1 and CDR2 are SNHLY and FYNNEI. V lost 6 bases, J lost 1 base, and 2 bases lay in between. This CDR3 has 11 amino acids. The CDR3 DNA is TGTGCCAGCAGCCGCACAGATACGCAGTATTTT. It encodes CASSRTDTQYF.

This chain links TRBV19 with TRBJ1-4; no clear D gene. Germline-derived CDR1 and CDR2 are LNHDA and SQIVND (reference sequence). This CDR3 has 14 residues. V dropped 5 bases and J dropped 5 bases, with 12 bases sitting between them. CDR3 bases: TGTGCCAGTAGTCTAGGACTGATCAATGAAAAACTGTTTTTT. Translation gives CASSLGLINEKLFF.

The rearrangement joins TRBV7-8 to TRBJ2-5; 9 bases fit TRBD1. This CDR3 is 14 amino acids long. With V trimmed by 7 bases and J by 5 bases, 8 bases remained unmatched. Germline CDR1 reads SGHVS; CDR2 reads FQNEAQ. The CDR3 DNA sequence: TGTGCCAGCAACTGGGACAGGGTCGCGGAGACCCAGTACTTC. The encoded protein is CASNWDRVAETQYF.

The genes are TRBV7-2 and TRBJ2-7; D possibly corresponds to TRBD2 (5 bases). Trimming pared 5 bases from V and 0 bases from J, leaving 11 bases between. Germline values: CDR1 SGHTA, CDR2 FQGNSA. The CDR3 sequence is 14 residues long. CDR3 region: CASSPAALSYEQYF. CDR3 coding DNA: TGTGCCAGCAGCCCAGCGGCCCTCTCCTACGAGCAGTACTTC.

This sequence joins TRBV5-1 and TRBJ2-7; 9 bases line up with TRBD2. Germline loops: CDR1 SGHRS, CDR2 YFSETQ. The CDR3 loop spans 15 amino acids. V trimming: 6 bases; J trimming: 3 bases; junction bases outside the gene matches: 10. The chain's CDR3 is CASTVAGVIGYEQYF. DNA for the CDR3: TGCGCCAGCACGGTAGCGGGAGTAATCGGCTACGAGCAGTACTTC.

The V call is TRBV7-9, the J call TRBJ1-6; D gene ambiguous. Germline CDR1 and CDR2: SEHNR and FQNEAQ (reference sequence). The CDR3 runs to 13 residues. V was trimmed by 5 bases and J by 6 bases, leaving 8 bases between them. CDR3 in amino acids: CASSTSSNSPLHF. The CDR3 DNA follows: TGTGCCAGCAGCACAAGCAGTAATTCACCCCTCCACTTT.

The rearrangement joins TRBV7-9 to TRBJ2-5; 8 bases are a match to TRBD1. The CDR3 consists of 18 residues. Germline values: CDR1 SEHNR, CDR2 FQNEAQ (reference sequence). Losses at the gene ends were 0 bases for V and 2 bases for J; bases not matched to a gene: 11. In DNA, the CDR3 is TGTGCCAGCAGCTTAGCGCGACAGGGGCGTAAATATCAAGAGACCCAGTACTTC. Protein product: CASSLARQGRKYQETQYF. The full variable domain, in which reference TRBV7-9 and TRBJ2-5 provide the parts outside the CDR3, is DTGVSQNPRHKITKRGQNVTFRCDPISEHNRLYWYRQTLGQGPEFLTYFQNEAQLEKSRLLSDRFSAERPKGSFSTLEIQRTEQGDSAMYLCASSLARQGRKYQETQYFGPGTRLLVL.

V gene TRBV28 combines with J gene TRBJ2-7; a possible D gene is TRBD1 (6 bases). The V and J ends lost 6 bases and 1 base respectively, with 16 bases between them. The CDR3 consists of 15 residues. Germline CDR1 MDHEN, CDR2 SYDVKM. CDR3 DNA sequence: TGTGCCAGCAGCGGAGCTGGGGGCAGGTCCTACGAGCAGTACTTC. Residues: CASSGAGGRSYEQYF. Based on the CDR3 plus reference TRBV28 and TRBJ2-7, the full variable domain is DVKVTQSSRYLVKRTGEKVFLECVQDMDHENMFWYRQDPGLGLRLIYFSYDVKMKEKGDIPEGYSVSREKKERFSLILESASTNQTSMYLCASSGAGGRSYEQYFGPGTRLTVT.

The chain is built from TRBV19 and TRBJ1-5, with unresolved D. Germline CDR1 reads LNHDA; CDR2 reads SQIVND (reference sequence). This CDR3 has 14 residues. The V and J ends lost 7 bases and 5 bases respectively, with 15 bases between them. CDR3 in amino acids: CASTEGEWDQPQHF. The CDR3 bases are TGTGCCAGTACGGAGGGCGAGTGGGATCAGCCCCAGCATTTT.

The chain carries TRBV4-1 and TRBJ1-5; D remains unclear. Germline V lookup: CDR1 MGHRA, CDR2 YSYEKL. The CDR3 has 14 amino acids. Trimming removed 1 base at V and 0 bases at J, with 4 bases between. CDR3 sequence: CASSQVDSNQPQHF. In nucleotides, the CDR3 is TGCGCCAGCAGCCAAGTTGATAGCAATCAGCCCCAGCATTTT.

The V and J genes are TRBV5-1 and TRBJ1-1; possible D gene TRBD1, 5 bases. The CDR3 consists of 14 residues. Germline V gene data show CDR1 as SGHRS and CDR2 as YFSETQ. Trimming removed 5 bases from V and 4 bases from J, with 15 bases in between. The chain's CDR3 is CASRTQGFGTEAFF. As DNA, the CDR3 is TGCGCCAGCAGAACCCAGGGATTTGGCACTGAAGCTTTCTTT.

This clone occurred a few times. Here the CDR3 DNA reads TGTGCCAGCAGGGGGGTAAATCAGCCCCAGCATTTT. It specifies CASRGVNQPQHF. This chain uses TRBV28 with TRBJ1-5, with D perhaps TRBD1 (5 bases). V was pared by 6 bases and J by 4 bases, with 7 bases between. CDR3 size: 12 residues. CDR1 is MDHEN, CDR2 SYDVKM, per germline.

J is TRBJ2-7 and V is TRBV19; 12 nucleotides match TRBD1. The J segment lost 9 bases and the V segment lost 4 bases, leaving 16 bases of the junction unmatched. This CDR3 has 17 amino acids. Germline values: CDR1 LNHDA, CDR2 SQIVND (reference sequence). The CDR3, as DNA: TGTGCCAGTAGTACCACATCCCCGGGACAGGGGGCATCGGTGCAGTACTTC. Translated: CASSTTSPGQGASVQYF.

The genes are TRBV27 and TRBJ2-7; D is perhaps TRBD1 or TRBD2 (6 bases each). V was clipped by 5 bases and J by 4 bases, with 21 bases between them. The CDR3 sequence is 16 residues long. Germline CDR1 and CDR2: MNHEY and SMNVEV (reference sequence). The CDR3 DNA sequence: TGTGCCAGCAGTCGTCCGAAGGGGGGCATGGTATACGAGCAGTACTTC. Its translation is CASSRPKGGMVYEQYF.